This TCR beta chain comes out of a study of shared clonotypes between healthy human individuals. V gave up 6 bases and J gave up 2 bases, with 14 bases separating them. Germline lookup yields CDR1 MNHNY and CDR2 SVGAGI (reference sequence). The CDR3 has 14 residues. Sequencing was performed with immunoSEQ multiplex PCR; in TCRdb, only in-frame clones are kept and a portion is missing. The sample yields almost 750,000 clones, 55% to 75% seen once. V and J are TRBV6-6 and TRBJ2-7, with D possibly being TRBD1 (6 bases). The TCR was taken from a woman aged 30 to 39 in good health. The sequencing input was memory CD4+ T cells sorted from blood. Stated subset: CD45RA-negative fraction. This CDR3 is CASSLVYRAYEQYF. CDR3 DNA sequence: TGTGCCAGCAGCCTAGTTTACAGGGCCTACGAGCAGTACTTC.